Presented here are 26 T cell receptor beta chains from one specimen sequenced in a study of blood T cell repertoires in COVID-19. Only in-frame clones appear in the TCRdb table, and some are missing; sequencing was by immunoSEQ multiplex PCR. The sample includes hundreds of thousands of clones, around 90% of them seen just once. The sequenced sample was PBMCs or T cells enriched from blood (not recorded which). Every receptor here comes from a woman under 40 who had recovered from COVID-19.

The chain recombines TRBV5-1 with TRBJ1-1; 8 bases fit TRBD1. The CDR3 has 16 residues. V lost 3 bases and J lost 7; bases outside the gene matches: 14. Germline CDR1 SGHRS, CDR2 YFSETQ. The CDR3 DNA follows: TGCGCCAGCAGCTGGAGAAGTGACAGGGGCAGCGGTGAAGCTTTCTTT. Translation gives CASSWRSDRGSGEAFF. Drawing the rest from reference TRBV5-1 and TRBJ1-1, the complete variable domain is KAGVTQTPRYLIKTRGQQVTLSCSPISGHRSVSWYQQTPGQGLQFLFEYFSETQRNKGNFPGRFSGRQFSNSRSEMNVSTLELGDSALYLCASSWRSDRGSGEAFFGQGTRLTVV.

The chain combines TRBV4-2 with TRBJ2-7; the D gene is possibly TRBD1 (7 bases). CDR3 length equals 16 residues. Per germline, CDR1 LGHNA and CDR2 YNFKEQ. The ends were cut back, 5 bases at V and 3 bases at J, with 20 bases in the middle. Written as DNA, the CDR3 is TGTGCCAGCAGCACTCAAGTGGGGACAGCGGGCTACGAGCAGTACTTC. Translating gives CASSTQVGTAGYEQYF.

This chain joins TRBV5-4 and TRBJ1-1, with 7 bases identical to TRBD1. This CDR3 is 14 amino acids long. V lost 4 bases and J lost 4; bases outside the gene matches: 7. Germline CDR1 reads SGHNT; CDR2 reads YYREEE (reference sequence). CDR3 bases: TGTGCCAGCAGCCTGGGACAGTGGGCCACTGAAGCTTTCTTT. Amino acid sequence: CASSLGQWATEAFF.

The chain uses TRBV5-6 and TRBJ2-1; TRBD1 aligns across 9 bases. CDR1 SGHDT and CDR2 YYEEEE come from the germline V gene. V lost 0 bases to trimming and J lost 6 bases; unmatched junction nucleotides: 16. This CDR3 contains 19 residues. CDR3 sequence (DNA): TGTGCCAGCAGCTTGGCGGTGAAGAACAGGGGGCCCAATTTCAATGAGCAGTTCTTC. It encodes CASSLAVKNRGPNFNEQFF.

The chain recombines TRBV14 with TRBJ2-7; TRBD2 aligns across 10 bases. V lost 4 bases and J lost 5; bases outside the gene matches: 14. The germline V gene encodes CDR1 SGHDN and CDR2 FVKESK. CDR3 length equals 17 residues. CDR3 coding DNA: TGTGCCAGCAGCCCCACAAGGCCTAGCGGGAGAATCCACGAGCAGTACTTC. This gives the protein CASSPTRPSGRIHEQYF.

The V and J genes are TRBV5-8 and TRBJ1-1; D is unresolved. This CDR3 is built from 15 residues. The germline V gene has CDR1 SGHTS and CDR2 YDEGEE. Trimming pared 3 bases from V and 8 bases from J, leaving 20 bases between. The CDR3 is CASSSRRWRPTEAFF. The CDR3 region has the DNA TGTGCCAGCAGCTCCCGAAGGTGGCGGCCTACGGAAGCTTTCTTT.

The chain joins TRBV27 to TRBJ2-3; no definite D call. V shed 3 bases and J shed 2 bases, with 21 bases lying between them. Germline CDR1 is MNHEY and CDR2 is SMNVEV (reference sequence). The CDR3 sequence is 18 residues long. This CDR3 is CASSFQNRDLYDTDTQYF. The DNA for the CDR3 is TGTGCCAGCAGTTTTCAAAATCGAGACTTATATGACACAGATACGCAGTATTTT.

This chain connects TRBV2 to TRBJ1-1; 9 bases align to TRBD1. From germline, CDR1 is SNHLY and CDR2 FYNNEI. J lost 4 bases, V lost 6 bases, and 12 bases had no gene match. The CDR3 totals 16 residues. The CDR3 region is CASRNQKQGASTEAFF. DNA of the CDR3: TGTGCCAGCAGGAATCAAAAACAGGGGGCGAGCACTGAAGCTTTCTTT.

This chain connects TRBV5-1 to TRBJ1-2, with TRBD1 matching over 9 bases. This CDR3 contains 15 residues. Germline V CDR1 and CDR2: SGHRS, YFSETQ. Trimming cost V 4 bases and J 6 bases; bases outside gene matches: 10. The CDR3 DNA is TGCGCCAGCAGCCCCACAGGGGGCGGAGGGAATGGCTACACCTTC. Encoded protein: CASSPTGGGGNGYTF. Filled out from reference TRBV5-1 and TRBJ1-2, the complete variable domain reads KAGVTQTPRYLIKTRGQQVTLSCSPISGHRSVSWYQQTPGQGLQFLFEYFSETQRNKGNFPGRFSGRQFSNSRSEMNVSTLELGDSALYLCASSPTGGGGNGYTFGSGTRLTVV.

The chain joins TRBV27 to TRBJ2-5, with TRBD2 identical over 15 bases. V lost 8 bases, J lost 0 bases, and 10 bases stayed unmatched. The CDR3 consists of 18 residues. From germline, CDR1 is MNHEY and CDR2 SMNVEV (reference sequence). DNA of the CDR3: TGTGCCAGCGGAATCTCCGGGACTAGCGGGAGGTACCAAGAGACCCAGTACTTC. It specifies CASGISGTSGRYQETQYF.

The chain uses TRBV6-1 and TRBJ1-1, with D possibly being TRBD1 (6 bases). V gave up 1 base and J gave up 6 bases, with 9 bases separating them. CDR1 is MNHNS and CDR2 is SASEGT in the germline V gene. The CDR3 covers 13 residues. CDR3 sequence: CASSEGPGAEAFF. The CDR3 DNA reads TGTGCCAGCAGTGAAGGTCCAGGGGCTGAAGCTTTCTTT.

The chain is built from TRBV28 and TRBJ1-4, with 10 bases fitting TRBD1. The CDR3 is made up of 13 amino acids. From germline, CDR1 is MDHEN and CDR2 SYDVKM. The V and J ends lost 11 bases and 5 bases, in that order; junction bases with no gene match: 5. As DNA, the CDR3 is TGTGCCGGCGGACAGGGGGGAAATGAAAAACTGTTTTTT. It encodes CAGGQGGNEKLFF.

V gene TRBV6-2 or TRBV6-3 combines with J gene TRBJ2-1; TRBD1 agrees at 7 bases. CDR3 length equals 17 residues. Looked up from germline, CDR1 is MNHEY and CDR2 is SVGEGT. J gave up 1 base and V 2 bases, and 8 bases lay outside the gene matches. The CDR3 DNA reads as TGTGCCAGCAGTTACCCTAGAGACAGGGCTTCCTACAATGAGCAGTTCTTC. It is translated as CASSYPRDRASYNEQFF.

This clone was seen only a few times. The chain uses TRBV9 and TRBJ2-7; D unclear. The length of the CDR3 is 14 residues. The V and J ends lost 1 base and 0 bases respectively, with 8 bases between them. Germline V lookup: CDR1 SGDLS, CDR2 YYNGEE. The CDR3 DNA reads TGTGCCAGCAGCGTATCACCTAACTCCTACGAGCAGTACTTC. This codes for CASSVSPNSYEQYF.

The rearrangement uses TRBV30 and TRBJ2-2; D is possibly TRBD2 (5 bases). The CDR3 consists of 12 residues. Germline CDR1 reads GTSNPN; CDR2 reads SVGIG (reference sequence). With 5 bases removed from V and 4 bases from J, the gap between germline ends came to 8 bases. The CDR3 nucleotides are TGTGCCTGGCTAGCTCTCACCGGGGAGCTGTTTTTT. It yields the protein CAWLALTGELFF.

The genes are TRBV4-2 and TRBJ2-1, with D maybe TRBD1 (5 bases). V was shortened by 0 bases and J by 0 bases, with 12 bases between the two germline ends. CDR3 length: 17 amino acids. Germline V gene sequence: CDR1 LGHNA, CDR2 YNFKEQ. The CDR3 here is CASSQDPWGNSYNEQFF. The CDR3, as DNA: TGTGCCAGCAGCCAAGATCCCTGGGGCAACTCCTACAATGAGCAGTTCTTC.

V and J are TRBV5-4 and TRBJ2-5; 13 positions agree with TRBD2. CDR3 length equals 16 residues. V lost 4 bases, J lost 4 bases, and 7 bases stayed unmatched. Per the germline V gene, CDR1 is SGHNT and CDR2 is YYREEE (reference sequence). This CDR3 is CASSVGLAGAGETQYF. The DNA of the CDR3 is TGTGCCAGCAGCGTAGGACTAGCGGGGGCCGGAGAGACCCAGTACTTC.

The chain joins TRBV2 to TRBJ1-2; D is possibly TRBD1 (6 bases). The CDR3 length is 12 residues. Germline values: CDR1 SNHLY, CDR2 FYNNEI. V was trimmed by 8 bases and J by 9 bases, leaving 16 bases between them. CDR3 sequence (DNA): TGTGCCAGCGACGGTGGACAGATTAGCTACACCTTC. Amino acids: CASDGGQISYTF. The full variable domain, completed using reference TRBV2 and TRBJ1-2, is EPEVTQTPSHQVTQMGQEVILRCVPISNHLYFYWYRQILGQKVEFLVSFYNNEISEKSEIFDDQFSVERPDGSNFTLKIRSTKLEDSAMYFCASDGGQISYTFGSGTRLTVV.

This clone was recorded a few times. The chain carries TRBV27 and TRBJ2-3; no firm D call. The CDR3 has 14 amino acids. Germline values: CDR1 MNHEY, CDR2 SMNVEV (reference sequence). Trimming stripped 1 base from V and 0 bases from J, with 5 bases between. CDR3 sequence (DNA): TGTGCCAGCAGTTTATGGCCGAGCACAGATACGCAGTATTTT. It specifies CASSLWPSTDTQYF.

The V call is TRBV9, the J call TRBJ2-3; D might be TRBD2 (5 bases). CDR1 is SGDLS and CDR2 is YYNGEE in the germline V gene. V was trimmed by 3 bases and J by 6 bases, leaving 14 bases between them. CDR3 length: 14 residues. CDR3 nucleotide sequence: TGTGCCAGCAGCGCACGACTATCATCGGATACGCAGTATTTT. It specifies CASSARLSSDTQYF.

This clone was seen once. This rearrangement joins TRBV5-1 to TRBJ1-1, with D uncertain. The CDR3 length is 13 residues. Per germline, CDR1 SGHRS and CDR2 YFSETQ. V was shortened by 3 bases and J by 4 bases, with 10 bases between the two germline ends. The chain's CDR3 is CASSSGEFTEAFF. DNA for the CDR3: TGCGCCAGCAGCTCGGGAGAATTCACTGAAGCTTTCTTT.

The V call is TRBV5-6, the J call TRBJ2-1, with 8 bases identical to TRBD2. With 2 bases clipped from V and 6 bases from J, the junction kept 7 bases outside the gene matches. The CDR3 covers 15 residues. CDR1 is SGHDT and CDR2 is YYEEEE in the germline V gene. The CDR3 loop reads CASSLPGGVPNEQFF. DNA for the CDR3: TGTGCCAGCAGCTTACCGGGAGGGGTCCCCAATGAGCAGTTCTTC. The whole variable domain, filled in from reference TRBV5-6 and TRBJ2-1, reads DAGVTQSPTHLIKTRGQQVTLRCSPKSGHDTVSWYQQALGQGPQFIFQYYEEEERQRGNFPDRFSGHQFPNYSSELNVNALLLGDSALYLCASSLPGGVPNEQFFGPGTRLTVL.

The chain recombines TRBV27 with TRBJ2-5; D not certain. Germline CDR1 MNHEY, CDR2 SMNVEV (reference sequence). V gave up 2 bases and J gave up 5 bases, with 12 bases separating them. The CDR3 totals 14 residues. The CDR3 coding sequence is TGTGCCAGCAGTTTAGTTTCAAGCTTTGAGACCCAGTACTTC. Its protein is CASSLVSSFETQYF.

The chain has TRBV5-1 and TRBJ2-3, with 13 bases aligning to TRBD2. J lost 6 bases, V lost 4 bases, and 8 bases had no gene match. The CDR3 length is 16 residues. Germline V CDR1 and CDR2: SGHRS, YFSETQ. The CDR3 DNA follows: TGCGCCAGCAGCCAGGGACTAGCGGGGACCGCCGATACGCAGTATTTT. This gives the protein CASSQGLAGTADTQYF.

The gene calls are TRBV28 and TRBJ1-1; a possible D gene is TRBD1 (6 bases). Per the germline V gene, CDR1 is MDHEN and CDR2 is SYDVKM. This CDR3 has 15 amino acids. With 5 bases removed from V and 0 bases from J, the gap between germline ends came to 13 bases. CDR3: CASSGRGIMNTEAFF. The CDR3 DNA sequence: TGTGCCAGCAGTGGGAGGGGGATCATGAACACTGAAGCTTTCTTT.

The gene calls are TRBV9 and TRBJ1-1, with D possibly TRBD1 on 6 matching bases. The CDR3 runs to 13 residues. Per the germline V gene, CDR1 is SGDLS and CDR2 is YYNGEE. V gave up 0 bases and J gave up 7 bases, with 10 bases separating them. The CDR3 loop reads CASSVVQQGEAFF. Written as DNA, the CDR3 is TGTGCCAGCAGCGTAGTACAACAGGGTGAAGCTTTCTTT.